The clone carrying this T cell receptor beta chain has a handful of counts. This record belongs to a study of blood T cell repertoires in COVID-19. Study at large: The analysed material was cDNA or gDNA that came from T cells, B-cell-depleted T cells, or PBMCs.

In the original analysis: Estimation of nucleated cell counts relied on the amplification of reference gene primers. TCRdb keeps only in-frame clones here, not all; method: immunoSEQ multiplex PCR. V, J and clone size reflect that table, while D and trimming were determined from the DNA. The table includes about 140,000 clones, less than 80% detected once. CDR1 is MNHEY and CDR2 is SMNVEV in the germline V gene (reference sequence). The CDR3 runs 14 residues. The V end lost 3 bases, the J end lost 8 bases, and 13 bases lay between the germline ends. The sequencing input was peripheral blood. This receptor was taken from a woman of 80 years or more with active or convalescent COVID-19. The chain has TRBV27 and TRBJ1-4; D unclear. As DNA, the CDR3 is TGTGCCAGCAGTTTGGGGAGCCGATGGGAAAAACTGTTTTTT. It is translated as CASSLGSRWEKLFF.